The clone carrying this TCR beta chain occurred many times. CDR1 MDHEN and CDR2 SYDVKM come from the germline V gene. The germline V and J ends were trimmed by 4 bases and 4 bases, with 17 bases remaining between them. This CDR3 region has 15 residues. This sample is part of a study of T cells in Graves' hyperthyroidism and ophthalmopathy. The investigators amplified TCR beta CDR3 regions from RNA transcripts. Primed by the HTBI set, a first-round RT-PCR was run on the TCR CDR3. TCRdb fed the multiplex PCR reads into MiXCR, producing one record per CDR3 protein. The sample has hundreds of thousands of distinct CDR3 sequences; around 16% are singletons.

The rearrangement joins TRBV28 to TRBJ2-7; TRBD2 is a possible D gene (5 bases). Sequenced sample: blood. This TCR was sampled from a woman between 35 and 50 years old with Graves' ophthalmopathy. In nucleotides, the CDR3 is TGTGCCAGCAGTTCTCGGGTTGTGGGAGTTTACGAGCAGTACTTC. Translation: CASSSRVVGVYEQYF.